This T cell receptor (beta chain) was found in a study of human thymus T cells. General study points: In unrelated individuals, thymic repertoires overlapped highly, according to related research. Thymic and blood repertoires showed apparently biased V and J gene usage.

V was shortened by 6 bases and J by 7 bases, with 18 bases between the two germline ends. CDR3 length: 14 amino acids. Germline V lookup: CDR1 SNHLY, CDR2 FYNNEI. The assay was immunoSEQ multiplex PCR, and TCRdb's table has in-frame clones only and misses some. The sample lists roughly 86,000 clones; roughly 97% were seen once. As concerns this clone: Its antigen remains unknown.

The thymus tissue came from resections taken during corrective heart surgery. Infants, healthy and Finnish, who were having corrective surgery for congenital heart defects served as donors. This TCR derives from a boy under two years old with a congenital heart defect but otherwise immunologically healthy. Input material: thymus tissue. The V call is TRBV2, the J call TRBJ1-1; perhaps TRBD1 as D (6 bases). CDR3 loop: CASRGGHLSSEAFF. Written as DNA, the CDR3 is TGTGCCAGCAGGGGGGGACACCTAAGCAGTGAAGCTTTCTTT.